Given below is one TCR beta chain in context. As yet, its antigen is unknown. The data were produced by immunoSEQ multiplex PCR, yet TCRdb's version contains in-frame clones alone and is incomplete. The sample includes under 130,000 clones, around 91% of them seen just once. The sample belongs to a study of T cell responses to AZD1222 COVID-19 vaccine. Study results and caveats: Most donors were white British, females outnumbered males, and clonal diversity was possibly underestimated. Baseline seropositivity characterized only a handful of AZD1222 recipients.

The CDR3 runs 16 residues. V was trimmed by 4 bases and J by 7 bases, leaving 20 bases between them. Per the germline V gene, CDR1 is SGHTA and CDR2 is FQGNSA. J is TRBJ1-5 and V is TRBV7-2, with D maybe TRBD1 (5 bases). The TCR comes from an adult in good health. The sequencing here drew on peripheral blood, taken on day 0 of AZD1222 vaccination. CDR3 amino acids: CASSSGLGGGGQPQHF. CDR3 nucleotide sequence: TGTGCCAGCAGCTCGGGTTTGGGCGGGGGAGGACAGCCCCAGCATTTT.